This T cell receptor beta chain derives from a study of breast tumors, draining lymph nodes, adjacent tissues. Findings and limits, study-wide: Tumor repertoires ranked between lymph nodes and nontumor tissue in diversity, with V and J gene preferences. The lymph node origin of tumor T cells was framed as consistent with a hypothesis, not demonstrated.

The CDR3 is 16 residues long. The V and J ends lost 3 bases and 8 bases, in that order; junction bases with no gene match: 13. CDR1 SGHNT and CDR2 YENEEA come from the germline V gene. Axillary draining lymph nodes of breast cancer patients supplied the node samples. TCRdb reprocessed the multiplex PCR reads via MiXCR and lists one record per CDR3 protein. The sample carries around 290,000 distinct CDR3 sequences, 30% recorded once. In the case of this clonotype: Its antigen remains unidentified.

Sequenced material: axillary lymph node tissue. The TCR comes from a female donor with breast cancer. Some clones in this sample may be carry-over from other donors' samples. J is TRBJ2-1 and V is TRBV11-3, with 7 bases lining up with TRBD2. The CDR3 coding sequence is TGTGCCAGCAGCTTCCCTTGCGGGAGAACGTCCTATGAGCAGTTCTTC. As protein: CASSFPCGRTSYEQFF.